The entry below gives a single T cell receptor beta chain sequence along with its context. Profiled with immunoSEQ multiplex PCR; TCRdb holds only in-frame clones, not every one. The sample consists of about 32,000 clones, around 90% of them appearing once. Germline lookup yields CDR1 SNHLY and CDR2 FYNNEI. The CDR3 has 13 residues. After removal of 7 bases from V and 2 bases from J, the junction contained 4 bases not matched to a gene. This specimen comes from a study of T cells in narcolepsy. The origin of this receptor is a human donor with narcolepsy. Material: CD45RA- memory CD4+ T cells from PBMCs. This chain uses TRBV2 with TRBJ1-1, with 7 bases lining up with TRBD1. The CDR3 protein is CASTKGANTEAFF. CDR3 nucleotide sequence: TGTGCCAGCACCAAGGGGGCCAACACTGAAGCTTTCTTT.